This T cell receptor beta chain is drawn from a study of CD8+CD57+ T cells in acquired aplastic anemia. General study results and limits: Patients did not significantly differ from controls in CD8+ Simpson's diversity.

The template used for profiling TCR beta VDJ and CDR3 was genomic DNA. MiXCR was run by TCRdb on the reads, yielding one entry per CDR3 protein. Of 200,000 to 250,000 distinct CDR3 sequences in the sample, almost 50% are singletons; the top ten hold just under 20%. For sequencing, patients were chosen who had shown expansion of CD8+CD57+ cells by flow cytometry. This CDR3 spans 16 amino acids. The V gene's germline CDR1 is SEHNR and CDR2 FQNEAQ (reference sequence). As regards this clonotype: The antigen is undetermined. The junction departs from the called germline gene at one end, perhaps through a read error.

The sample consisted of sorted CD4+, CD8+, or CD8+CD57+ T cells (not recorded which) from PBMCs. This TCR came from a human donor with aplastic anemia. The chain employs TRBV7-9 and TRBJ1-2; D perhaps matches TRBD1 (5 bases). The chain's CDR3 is CAGSLSLQGTSYGYTF. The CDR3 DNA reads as TGTGCCGGCAGCTTATCCCTGCAGGGTACGAGCTATGGCTACACCTTC.